This note documents a single T cell receptor (beta chain) sequence. The clone's antigen remains unknown. The record has no base qualities; no much larger clone is one base away. Library preparation was by the immunoSEQ multiplex PCR assay. RNA was extracted from all samples and reverse transcribed into cDNA as template for TCR sequencing. First-strand cDNA was synthesized with SuperScript III using a 2:1 mix of oligo-dT and random hexamers. A synthetic immune receptor repertoire was used to gauge amplification bias, and whatever bias remained was removed computationally. In the authors' own workflow: Raw reads were preprocessed for error removal, and CDR3 was defined according to IMGT conventions as running from the conserved cysteine to phenylalanine. Clonality was computed by normalizing Shannon entropy by log2 of the number of productive unique TCRs and subtracting the result from 1. CD4 or CD8 identity of scalp clones was inferred by cross-referencing scalp TCRbeta sequences with sorted blood CD4 and CD8 repertoires. TCRdb re-hosts the immuneACCESS table, in-frame sequences only. Its copies lack some clones; in the studies checked, an unresolved V gene accounts for under half of them, and the cause for the rest is not known. V, J and clone size are taken as reported in that table, and D and trimming were inferred from the DNA itself. The sample table lists some 120,000 clones, 45% to 60% of them with a count of one. The ten biggest clones cover 4.5% to 5.5% of the sample.

The data stem from a study of CD8+ T cells in alopecia areata (dated by TCRdb to 2016 to 2018). Context from the whole study: Treated patients were enrolled in an open-label pilot trial of oral tofacitinib at 5 to 10 mg twice daily for moderate-to-severe alopecia areata. Patients received tofacitinib for 6 to 18 months and were then followed off drug for 6 months to check for delayed response and recurrence. The study used high-throughput TCRbeta sequencing to examine T cell clonal expansion in alopecia areata, in both the C3H/HeJ mouse model and human patients. In humans, TCRbeta sequencing was performed on scalp tissue and on sorted CD4+ and CD8+ peripheral blood T cells from healthy controls and from patients with patchy or totalis/universalis alopecia areata. Patients on tofacitinib were biopsied at baseline and after 4 and 24 weeks of treatment, and several of the patients also had a later scalp biopsy. Clonality in the scalp was compared among normal scalp (n=4), patchy alopecia areata scalp (n=8), and alopecia totalis/universalis scalp (n=8). RNA came from the PAXgene miRNA kit for fixed scalp, the miRNeasy kit for PBMCs, and the RNeasy kit for mouse skin. TCRbeta CDR3 regions were amplified by immunoSEQ multiplex PCR using 35 Vbeta forward and 13 Jbeta reverse primers.

V has 5 bases trimmed and J has 6 bases trimmed; junction bases matching no gene number 4. The germline V gene (reference sequence) gives CDR1 as PRHDT and CDR2 as FYEKMQ. There are 12 amino acids in the CDR3, from cysteine to phenylalanine inclusive. The CDR3 DNA has 36 bases and is translated from base 1. Study-level results and caveats: Compared with normal scalp, lesional scalp, particularly in alopecia totalis/universalis, had higher clonality and more expanded CD8+ clones, which suggests antigenic drive. Scalp TCR repertoire analysis is complicated because resident alphabeta T cells in normal human skin are also sequenced, whereas mouse skin is dominated by gammadelta T cells. Shared TCR sequences between patients were less evident than in mice, which may be partly attributable to HLA diversity in the patient population.

This sample's time point label indicates: baseline before oral tofacitinib. Lesional scalp punch biopsies and peripheral blood were collected from alopecia areata patients. PBMCs were isolated by density centrifugation and stained for CD3, CD4 and CD8, and CD4+ and CD8+ T cells were sorted on a FACSAria. Sequencing was performed on CD4+ T cells sorted from blood, taken at week 0. This sequence originates from a human donor with alopecia areata. The rearranged segments are TRBV13 and TRBJ2-7, and TRBD1 aligns with 7 junction nucleotides. The encoded CDR3 is CASSRGQLEQYF. The sequenced DNA is TGTGCCAGCAGCCGGGGACAGCTCGAGCAGTACTTC. The full variable domain, completed from the reference TRBV13 and TRBJ2-7 proteins outside the CDR3, reads AAGVIQSPRHLIKEKRETATLKCYPIPRHDTVYWYQQGPGQDPQFLISFYEKMQSDKGSIPDRFSAQQFSDYHSELNMSSLELGDSALYFCASSRGQLEQYFGPGTRLTVT.